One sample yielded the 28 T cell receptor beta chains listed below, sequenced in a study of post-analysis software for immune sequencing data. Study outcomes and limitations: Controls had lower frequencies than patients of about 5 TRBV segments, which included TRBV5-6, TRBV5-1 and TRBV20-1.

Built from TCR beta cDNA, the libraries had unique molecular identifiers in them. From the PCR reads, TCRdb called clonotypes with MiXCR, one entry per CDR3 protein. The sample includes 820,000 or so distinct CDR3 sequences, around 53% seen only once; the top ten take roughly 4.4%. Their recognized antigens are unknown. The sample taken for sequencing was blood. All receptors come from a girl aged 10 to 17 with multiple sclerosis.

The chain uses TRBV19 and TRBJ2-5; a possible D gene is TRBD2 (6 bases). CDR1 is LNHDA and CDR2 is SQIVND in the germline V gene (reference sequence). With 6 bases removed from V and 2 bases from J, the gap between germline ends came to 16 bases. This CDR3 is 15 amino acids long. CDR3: CASRRSSAIQETQYF. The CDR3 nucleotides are TGTGCCAGTAGACGCTCTAGCGCCATACAAGAGACCCAGTACTTC.

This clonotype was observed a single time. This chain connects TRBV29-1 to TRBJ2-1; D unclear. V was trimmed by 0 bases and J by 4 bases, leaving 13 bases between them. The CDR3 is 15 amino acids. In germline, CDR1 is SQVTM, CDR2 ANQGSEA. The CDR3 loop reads CSVEDLGTSYNEQFF. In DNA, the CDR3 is TGCAGCGTTGAAGACTTAGGAACCTCTTACAATGAGCAGTTCTTC.

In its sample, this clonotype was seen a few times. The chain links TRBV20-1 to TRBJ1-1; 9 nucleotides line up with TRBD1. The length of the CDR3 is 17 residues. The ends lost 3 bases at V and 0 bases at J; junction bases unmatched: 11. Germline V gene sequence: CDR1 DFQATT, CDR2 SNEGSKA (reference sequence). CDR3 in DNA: TGCAGTGCTAGCGACGGACAGGGGATCCCTCTGAACACTGAAGCTTTCTTT. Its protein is CSASDGQGIPLNTEAFF.

The CDR3 spells CASSPRLVLGTFSTDEQFF. CDR3 DNA sequence: TGTGCCAGCAGCCCCCGACTAGTCCTCGGGACCTTCTCTACAGATGAGCAGTTCTTC. This chain links TRBV14 with TRBJ2-1; tentatively, D is TRBD2 (6 bases). V lost 4 bases and J 8 bases, leaving 30 bases between the germline ends. This CDR3 comprises 19 residues. Germline values: CDR1 SGHDN, CDR2 FVKESK.

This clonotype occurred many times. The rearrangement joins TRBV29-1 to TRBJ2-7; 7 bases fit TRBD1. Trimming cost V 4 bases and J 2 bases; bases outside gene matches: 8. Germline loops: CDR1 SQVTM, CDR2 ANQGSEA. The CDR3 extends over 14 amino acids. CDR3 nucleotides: TGCAGCGTTGCTGAGACAGGGCGCCCCTACGAGCAGTACTTC. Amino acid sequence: CSVAETGRPYEQYF.

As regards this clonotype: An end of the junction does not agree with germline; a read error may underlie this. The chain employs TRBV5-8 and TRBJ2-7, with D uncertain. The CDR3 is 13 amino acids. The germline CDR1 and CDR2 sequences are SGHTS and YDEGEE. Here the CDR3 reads CAGRTRSSYEQYF. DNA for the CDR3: TGTGCCGGCAGAACGAGGAGCTCCTACGAGCAGTACTTC.

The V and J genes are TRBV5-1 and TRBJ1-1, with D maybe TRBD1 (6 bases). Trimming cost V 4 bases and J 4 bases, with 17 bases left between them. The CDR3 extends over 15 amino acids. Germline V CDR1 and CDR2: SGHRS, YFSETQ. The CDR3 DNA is TGCGCCAGCAGCACCGGGGGGGGCTCGATCACTGAAGCTTTCTTT. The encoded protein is CASSTGGGSITEAFF.

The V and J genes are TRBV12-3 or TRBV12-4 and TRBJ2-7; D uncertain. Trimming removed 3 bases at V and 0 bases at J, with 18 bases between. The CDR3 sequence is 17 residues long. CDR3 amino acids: CASSFAPSRALSYEQYF. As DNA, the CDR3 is TGTGCCAGCAGTTTCGCCCCTTCCCGTGCCCTCTCCTACGAGCAGTACTTC.

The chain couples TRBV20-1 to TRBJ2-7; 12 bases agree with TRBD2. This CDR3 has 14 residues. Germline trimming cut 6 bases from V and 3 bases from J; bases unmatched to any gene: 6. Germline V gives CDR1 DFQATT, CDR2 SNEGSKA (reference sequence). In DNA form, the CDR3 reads TGCAGTGCAAGGACTAGCGGGACTCTCTACGAGCAGTACTTC. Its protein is CSARTSGTLYEQYF.

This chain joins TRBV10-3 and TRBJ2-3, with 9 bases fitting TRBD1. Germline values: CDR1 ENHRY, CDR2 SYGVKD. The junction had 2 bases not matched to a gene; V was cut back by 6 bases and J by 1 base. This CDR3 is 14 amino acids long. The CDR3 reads CAIRGQGRTDTQYF. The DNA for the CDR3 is TGTGCCATCAGGGGACAGGGACGCACAGATACGCAGTATTTT.

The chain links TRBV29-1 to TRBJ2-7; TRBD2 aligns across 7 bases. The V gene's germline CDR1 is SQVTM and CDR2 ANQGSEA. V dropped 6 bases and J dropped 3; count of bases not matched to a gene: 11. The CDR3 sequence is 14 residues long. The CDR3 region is CSVTAGDLGYEQYF. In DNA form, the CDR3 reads TGCAGCGTGACCGCGGGGGATCTTGGCTACGAGCAGTACTTC.

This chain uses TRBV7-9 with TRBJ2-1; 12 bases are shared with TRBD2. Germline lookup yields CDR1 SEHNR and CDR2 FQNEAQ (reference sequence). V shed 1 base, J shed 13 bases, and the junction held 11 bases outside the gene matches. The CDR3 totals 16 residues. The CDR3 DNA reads TGTGCCAGCAGCTTAGACGGAGCTAGCGGGAGGGCTCGCCAGTTCTTC. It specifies CASSLDGASGRARQFF. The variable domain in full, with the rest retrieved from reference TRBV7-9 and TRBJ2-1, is DTGVSQNPRHKITKRGQNVTFRCDPISEHNRLYWYRQTLGQGPEFLTYFQNEAQLEKSRLLSDRFSAERPKGSFSTLEIQRTEQGDSAMYLCASSLDGASGRARQFFGPGTRLTVL.

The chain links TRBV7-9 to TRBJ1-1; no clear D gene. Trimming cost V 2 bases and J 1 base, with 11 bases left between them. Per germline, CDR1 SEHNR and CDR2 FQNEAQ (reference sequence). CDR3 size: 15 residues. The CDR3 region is CASSLFEFTNTEAFF. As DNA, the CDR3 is TGTGCCAGCAGCTTATTCGAGTTCACGAACACTGAAGCTTTCTTT.

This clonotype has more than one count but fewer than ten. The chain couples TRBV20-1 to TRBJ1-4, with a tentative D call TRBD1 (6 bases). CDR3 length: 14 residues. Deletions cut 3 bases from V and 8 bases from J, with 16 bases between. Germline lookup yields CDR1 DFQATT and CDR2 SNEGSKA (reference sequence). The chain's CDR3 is CSARWGANGEKLFF. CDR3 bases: TGCAGTGCTAGGTGGGGGGCCAATGGGGAAAAACTGTTTTTT.

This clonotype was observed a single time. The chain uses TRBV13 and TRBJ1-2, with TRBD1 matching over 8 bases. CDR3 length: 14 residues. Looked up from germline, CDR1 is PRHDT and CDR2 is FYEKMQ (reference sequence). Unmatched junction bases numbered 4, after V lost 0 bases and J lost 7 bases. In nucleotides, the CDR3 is TGTGCCAGCAGCTTAGGCAGGGGGCGATCTGGCTACACCTTC. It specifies CASSLGRGRSGYTF.

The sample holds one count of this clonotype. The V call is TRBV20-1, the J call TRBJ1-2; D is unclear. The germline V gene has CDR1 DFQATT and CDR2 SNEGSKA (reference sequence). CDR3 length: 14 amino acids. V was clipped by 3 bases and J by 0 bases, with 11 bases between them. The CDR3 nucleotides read TGCAGTGCTAGTGTCACAGCGTCTAACTATGGCTACACCTTC. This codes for CSASVTASNYGYTF.

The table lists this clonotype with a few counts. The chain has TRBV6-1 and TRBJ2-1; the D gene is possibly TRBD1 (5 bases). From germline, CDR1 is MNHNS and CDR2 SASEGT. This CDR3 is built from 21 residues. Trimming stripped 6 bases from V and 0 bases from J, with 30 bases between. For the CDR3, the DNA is TGTGCCAGCAGACCCATCGGGCGTCAGGTTAGGGGCTCCAGCTCCTACAATGAGCAGTTCTTC. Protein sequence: CASRPIGRQVRGSSSYNEQFF.

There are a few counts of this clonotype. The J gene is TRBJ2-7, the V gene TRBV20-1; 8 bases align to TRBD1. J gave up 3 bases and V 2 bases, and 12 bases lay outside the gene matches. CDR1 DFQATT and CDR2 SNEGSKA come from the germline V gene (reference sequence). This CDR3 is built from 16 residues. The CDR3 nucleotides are TGCAGTGCTAGACAACCCGGGACAGGTAAATTCTACGAGCAGTACTTC. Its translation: CSARQPGTGKFYEQYF.

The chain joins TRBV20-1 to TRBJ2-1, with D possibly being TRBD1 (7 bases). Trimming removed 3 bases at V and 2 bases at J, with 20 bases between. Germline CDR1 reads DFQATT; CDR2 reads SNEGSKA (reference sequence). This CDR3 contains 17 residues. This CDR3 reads CSASRLRQGGTYNEQFF. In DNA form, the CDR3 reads TGCAGTGCTAGCAGGCTTAGGCAGGGGGGAACCTACAATGAGCAGTTCTTC.

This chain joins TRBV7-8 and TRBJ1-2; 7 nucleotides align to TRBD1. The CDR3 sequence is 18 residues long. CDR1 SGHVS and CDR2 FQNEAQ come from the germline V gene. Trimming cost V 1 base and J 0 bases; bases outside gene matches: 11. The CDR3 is CASSLVTRGDTSNYGYTF. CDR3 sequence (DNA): TGTGCCAGCAGCTTAGTAACCAGGGGGGATACCTCTAACTATGGCTACACCTTC.

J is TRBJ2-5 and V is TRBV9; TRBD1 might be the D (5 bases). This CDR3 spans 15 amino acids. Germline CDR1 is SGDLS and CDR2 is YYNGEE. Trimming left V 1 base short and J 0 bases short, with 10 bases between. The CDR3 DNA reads TGTGCCAGCAGCGTAAGGGGCATTTACCAAGAGACCCAGTACTTC. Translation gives CASSVRGIYQETQYF.

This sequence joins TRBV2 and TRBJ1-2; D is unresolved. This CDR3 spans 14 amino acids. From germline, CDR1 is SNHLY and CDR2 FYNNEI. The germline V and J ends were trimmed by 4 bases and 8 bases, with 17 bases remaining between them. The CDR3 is CASSVPTVTGGYTF. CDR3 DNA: TGTGCCAGCAGTGTCCCGACCGTTACTGGGGGCTACACCTTC.

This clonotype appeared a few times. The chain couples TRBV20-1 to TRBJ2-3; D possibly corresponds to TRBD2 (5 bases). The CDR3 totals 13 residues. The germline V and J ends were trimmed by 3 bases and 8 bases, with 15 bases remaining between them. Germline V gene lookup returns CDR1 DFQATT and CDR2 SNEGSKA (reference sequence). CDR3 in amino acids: CSASKGGSTTQYF. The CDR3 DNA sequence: TGCAGTGCTAGTAAAGGAGGATCCACTACGCAGTATTTT.

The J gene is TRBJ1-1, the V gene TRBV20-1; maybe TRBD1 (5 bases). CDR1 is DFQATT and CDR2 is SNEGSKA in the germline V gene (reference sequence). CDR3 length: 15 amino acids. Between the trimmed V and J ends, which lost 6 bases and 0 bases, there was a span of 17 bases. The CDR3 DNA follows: TGCAGTGCCAATTGGCGGGGACGGGTGAACACTGAAGCTTTCTTT. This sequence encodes CSANWRGRVNTEAFF.

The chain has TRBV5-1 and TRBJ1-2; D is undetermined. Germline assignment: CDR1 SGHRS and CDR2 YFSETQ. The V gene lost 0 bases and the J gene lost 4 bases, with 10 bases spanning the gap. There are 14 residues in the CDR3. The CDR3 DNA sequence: TGCGCCAGCAGCTTGGCGCAGGCGGGCTATGGCTACACCTTC. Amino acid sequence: CASSLAQAGYGYTF.

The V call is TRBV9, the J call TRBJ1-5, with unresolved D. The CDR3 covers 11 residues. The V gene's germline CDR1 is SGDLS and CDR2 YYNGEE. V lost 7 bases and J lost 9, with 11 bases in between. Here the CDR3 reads CASGSDRPQHF. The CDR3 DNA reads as TGTGCCAGCGGGTCAGACCGGCCCCAGCATTTT.

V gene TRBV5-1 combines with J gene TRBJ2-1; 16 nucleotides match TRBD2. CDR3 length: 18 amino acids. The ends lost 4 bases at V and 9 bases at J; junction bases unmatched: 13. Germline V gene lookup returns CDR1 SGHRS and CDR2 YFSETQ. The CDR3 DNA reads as TGCGCCAGCAGCATCGGACAGTCCGGGACTAGCGGGAGGGGTGAGCAGTTCTTC. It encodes CASSIGQSGTSGRGEQFF.

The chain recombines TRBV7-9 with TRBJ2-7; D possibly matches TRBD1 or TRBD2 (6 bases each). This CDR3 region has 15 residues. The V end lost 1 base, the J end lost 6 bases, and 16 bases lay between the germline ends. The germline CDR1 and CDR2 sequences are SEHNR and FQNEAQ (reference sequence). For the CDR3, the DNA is TGTGCCAGCAGCTTAGAAGGGGGGCGGTCCAGCGAGCAGTACTTC. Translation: CASSLEGGRSSEQYF. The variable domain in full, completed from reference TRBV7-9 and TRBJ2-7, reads DTGVSQNPRHKITKRGQNVTFRCDPISEHNRLYWYRQTLGQGPEFLTYFQNEAQLEKSRLLSDRFSAERPKGSFSTLEIQRTEQGDSAMYLCASSLEGGRSSEQYFGPGTRLTVT.